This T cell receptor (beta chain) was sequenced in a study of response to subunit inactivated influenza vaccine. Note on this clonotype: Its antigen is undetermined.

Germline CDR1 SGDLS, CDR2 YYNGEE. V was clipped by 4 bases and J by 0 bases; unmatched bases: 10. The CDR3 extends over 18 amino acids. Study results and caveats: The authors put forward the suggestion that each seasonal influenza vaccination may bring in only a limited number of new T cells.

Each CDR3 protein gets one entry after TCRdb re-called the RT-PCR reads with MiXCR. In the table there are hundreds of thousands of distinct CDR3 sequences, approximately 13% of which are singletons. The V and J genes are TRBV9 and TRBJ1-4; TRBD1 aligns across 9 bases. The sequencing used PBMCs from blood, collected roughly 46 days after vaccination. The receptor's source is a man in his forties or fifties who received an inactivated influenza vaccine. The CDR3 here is CASSPRQGVLATNEKLFF. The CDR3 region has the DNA TGTGCCAGCAGCCCCCGACAGGGGGTCCTTGCAACTAATGAAAAACTGTTTTTT.